This is a list of T cell receptor beta chains from one sample in a study of human T cells and chemical hapten exposure. TCRdb redid the calling of the RACE reads with MiXCR, one entry per CDR3 protein. The table records fewer than 150,000 distinct CDR3 sequences, approximately 13% of them present only once. The specimen was whole blood, collected in connection with sensitization to the hapten diphenylcyclopropenone (DPC). These receptors all come from a young man with alopecia areata. Some clones in this sample may be carry-over from other donors' samples. The CDR3 runs from the conserved cysteine through the conserved F or W. The order of the fields is J gene, clone size, V gene, D gene, CDR3 DNA, CDR3 protein. The D gene is left open where the match is weak. A row's size may be missing; if present it is once, few, many or a size class.

>TRBJ1-5|many|TRBV10-3|TRBD1
TGTGCCATCAGTGAAGACAGGGGGCTGGGGAATCAGCCCCAGCATTTT
CAISEDRGLGNQPQHF
>TRBJ2-5|-|TRBV9|-
TGTGCCAGCAGCCCCAGCCCGGTCAAAGAGACCCAGTACTTC
CASSPSPVKETQYF
>TRBJ2-1|few|TRBV29-1|TRBD2
TGCAGCGTTGAAGATATACTAGCGGGGGACCTCTCCTACAATGAGCAGTTCTTC
CSVEDILAGDLSYNEQFF
>TRBJ2-7|few|TRBV2|TRBD1
TGTGCCAGCAGTAGACAGGGCCATCTGGACGAGCAGTACTTC
CASSRQGHLDEQYF
>TRBJ1-3|-|TRBV12-3/TRBV12-4|-
TGTGCCAGCAGGTTGGGTGGAAACACCATATATTTT
CASRLGGNTIYF
>TRBJ2-5|once|TRBV29-1|-
TGCAGCGTTGCTGGCAAGACCCAGTACTTC
CSVAGKTQYF
>TRBJ2-1|once|TRBV7-6|-
TGTGCCAGCAGCTTGAGGCCCAGCTTCGCCCACAATGAGCAGTTCTTC
CASSLRPSFAHNEQFF
>TRBJ2-7|few|TRBV29-1|TRBD1
TGCAGCGTTGAAGGCCCGGGACAGGGGGCGGCCGAGCAGTACTTC
CSVEGPGQGAAEQYF
>TRBJ1-1|-|TRBV15|-
TGTGCCACCAGCAGAGGGGACATGAACACTGAAGCTTTCTTT
CATSRGDMNTEAFF
>TRBJ2-3|many|TRBV7-8|-
TGTGCCAGCAGCTTAACTGGCACAGATACGCAGTATTTT
CASSLTGTDTQYF
>TRBJ2-1|few|TRBV7-3|-
TGTGCCAGCAGCCCACAAGGACCAATCGGGAATGAGCAGTTCTTC
CASSPQGPIGNEQFF
>TRBJ1-2|-|TRBV5-4|-
TGTGCCAGCAGCTACGAGGCAGGTCCCAACTATGGCTACACCTTC
CASSYEAGPNYGYTF
>TRBJ2-7|-|TRBV5-1|-
TGCGCCAGCAGCTTGGCCACCGAGCAGTACTTC
CASSLATEQYF
>TRBJ1-2|many|TRBV29-1|-
TGCAGCGTTCAAAGACCGCGTGGCTACACCTTC
CSVQRPRGYTF
>TRBJ1-2|-|TRBV20-1|-
TGCAGTGCCTTCGACAGCTCCTATGGCTACACCTTC
CSAFDSSYGYTF
>TRBJ1-2|-|TRBV6-6|-
TGTGCCAGCAGTTACAGGGACTATGGCTACACCTTC
CASSYRDYGYTF
>TRBJ1-3|few|TRBV20-1|-
TGCAGTGCTAGAGGCAGGGAGTCTAGAAACACCATATATTTT
CSARGRESRNTIYF
>TRBJ1-1|-|TRBV11-2|-
TGTGCCAGCAGCTTAGTTAGGGGCAATATGGCTTTCTTT
CASSLVRGNMAFF
>TRBJ1-4|many|TRBV10-3|-
TGTGCCATCATAGGAGGAAATAATGAAAAACTGTTTTTT
CAIIGGNNEKLFF
>TRBJ2-3|-|TRBV29-1|-
TGCAGCGTTGAAGATCTAGGACCTAGCCGTACGGTTATAAGGACAGATACGCAGTATTTT
CSVEDLGPSRTVIRTDTQYF
>TRBJ2-1|-|TRBV4-3|TRBD1
TGCGCCAGCAGCCAAGATCGCAAGACAGGGGTTCAAGATGAGCAGTTCTTC
CASSQDRKTGVQDEQFF
>TRBJ1-5|few|TRBV6-2/TRBV6-3|-
TGTGCCAGCAGTTACGGTGGGTTTCATAGCAATCAGCCCCAGCATTTT
CASSYGGFHSNQPQHF
>TRBJ1-5|few|TRBV4-3|TRBD1
TGCGCCAGCAGCCAAAACAGGGGGATTGGCAATCAGCCCCAGCATTTT
CASSQNRGIGNQPQHF
>TRBJ2-2|-|TRBV11-2|-
TGTGCCAGCAGCCGGAAGTCCGTTTTGATGCGGGGGCCTTCGAACACCGGGGAGCTGTTTTTT
CASSRKSVLMRGPSNTGELFF
>TRBJ1-3|-|TRBV2|TRBD1
TGTGCCAGCAGTGAACAGGGGGCGCGCGGAAACACCATATATTTT
CASSEQGARGNTIYF
>TRBJ2-1|-|TRBV19|TRBD2
TGTGCCAGTACCTGGAGTTCAGCGGGGGGCCCCAATGAGCAGTTCTTC
CASTWSSAGGPNEQFF
>TRBJ2-3|-|TRBV10-3|TRBD2
TGTGCCATCAGTGACCCGACTAGCGGGGCCACAGATACGCAGTATTTT
CAISDPTSGATDTQYF
>TRBJ2-3|-|TRBV7-2|TRBD1
TGTGCCAGCAGCTTAAGGACAGGGGGAGATACGCAGTATTTT
CASSLRTGGDTQYF
>TRBJ2-2|-|TRBV27|-
TGTGCCAGCAGCCTTCTCGGCTCCGGGGAGCTGTTTTTT
CASSLLGSGELFF
>TRBJ1-2|-|TRBV19|-
TGTGCCAGTAGTATATCAGACAGGCGATATTATGGCTACACCTTC
CASSISDRRYYGYTF
>TRBJ1-2|-|TRBV28|-
TGTGCCAGCCAGGGACGACGTGGCTACACCTTC
CASQGRRGYTF
>TRBJ2-1|-|TRBV12-3/TRBV12-4|TRBD2
TGTGCCAGCACTCCCCTCCTGGGGGGGGGACAGTTCTTC
CASTPLLGGGQFF
>TRBJ1-1|-|TRBV9|TRBD1
TGTGCCAGCAGCCCCCGACAGGGTTTGGAAGCTTTCTTT
CASSPRQGLEAFF
>TRBJ2-1|-|TRBV5-4|-
TGTGCCAGCAGCTTGTACATCGGTGGTCAGTTCTTC
CASSLYIGGQFF
>TRBJ2-2|-|TRBV7-9|-
TGTGCCAGCAGCTCGACTAGTTACACCGGGGAGCTGTTTTTT
CASSSTSYTGELFF
>TRBJ2-3|-|TRBV12-3/TRBV12-4|-
TGTGCCAGCAGTTTAAATGGAGCAGATACGCAGTATTTT
CASSLNGADTQYF
>TRBJ1-2|few|TRBV19|-
TGTGCCAGTAGTGTACCTCTTGGGGGTCTCACCTCTGGCTACACCTTC
CASSVPLGGLTSGYTF
>TRBJ1-5|few|TRBV12-5|-
TGTGCTAGTGGTCCCGGGACCGTCAATAGCAATCAGCCCCAGCATTTT
CASGPGTVNSNQPQHF
>TRBJ1-2|few|TRBV4-1|-
TGCGCCAGCAGCCCCACTGCAGCGGACACTAATGGCTACACCTTC
CASSPTAADTNGYTF
>TRBJ1-1|-|TRBV18|-
TGTGCCAGCTCACCGCTAGGGATGAACACTGAAGCTTTCTTT
CASSPLGMNTEAFF
>TRBJ2-1|many|TRBV29-1|-
TGCAGCGTTGAAGAGGTAGGGGACACCTCTGTGAATGAGCAGTTCTTC
CSVEEVGDTSVNEQFF
>TRBJ2-3|few|TRBV20-1|-
TGCAGTGCTAGGGATATTGGGATCGCAGATACGCAGTATTTT
CSARDIGIADTQYF
>TRBJ1-6|-|TRBV4-1|-
TGCGCCAGCAGCCAAGTAGTCGGGGGATCGGGTGAAAATTCACCCCTCCACTTT
CASSQVVGGSGENSPLHF
>TRBJ2-5|many|TRBV6-2/TRBV6-3|TRBD2
TGTGCCAGCAGTCCCCGACTAGCGGGGGACCGATCATACTTC
CASSPRLAGDRSYF
>TRBJ2-1|few|TRBV9|TRBD2
TGTGCCAGCAGCTCCCGGACTAGCGGGGTTAGGAATGAGCAGTTCTTC
CASSSRTSGVRNEQFF
>TRBJ1-6|-|TRBV7-3|-
TGTGCCAGCAGCTTAGACTCAGGAGGGTCACCCCTCCACTTT
CASSLDSGGSPLHF
>TRBJ2-3|-|TRBV7-6|TRBD2
TGTGCCAGCAGCTTGGGGACTAGCCCAGATACGCAGTATTTT
CASSLGTSPDTQYF